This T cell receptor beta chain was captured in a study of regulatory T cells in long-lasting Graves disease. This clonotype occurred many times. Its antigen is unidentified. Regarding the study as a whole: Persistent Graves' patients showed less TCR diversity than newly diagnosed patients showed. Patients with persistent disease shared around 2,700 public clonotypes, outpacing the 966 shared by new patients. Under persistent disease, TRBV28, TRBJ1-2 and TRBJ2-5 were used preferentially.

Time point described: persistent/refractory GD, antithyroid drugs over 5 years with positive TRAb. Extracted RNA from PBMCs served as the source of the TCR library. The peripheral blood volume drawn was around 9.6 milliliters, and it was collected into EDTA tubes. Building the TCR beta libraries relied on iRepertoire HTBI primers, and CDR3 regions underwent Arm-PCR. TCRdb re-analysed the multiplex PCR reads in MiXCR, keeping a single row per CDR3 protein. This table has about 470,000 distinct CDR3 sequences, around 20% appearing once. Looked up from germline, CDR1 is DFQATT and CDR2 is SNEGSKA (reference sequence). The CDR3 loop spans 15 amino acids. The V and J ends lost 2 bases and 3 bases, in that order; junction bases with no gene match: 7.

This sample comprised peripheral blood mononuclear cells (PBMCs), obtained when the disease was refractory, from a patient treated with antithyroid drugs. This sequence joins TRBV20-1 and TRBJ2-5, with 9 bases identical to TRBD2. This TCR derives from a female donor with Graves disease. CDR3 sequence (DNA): TGCAGTGCTAGACGCCCCCCTAGCGGGGAAGAGACCCAGTACTTC. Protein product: CSARRPPSGEETQYF.